The clone carrying this T cell receptor (beta chain) appeared a few times. These data originate in a study of blood T cell repertoires in COVID-19. Study overall: Acute and convalescent COVID-19 specimens originated in the United States, Italy and Spain. PBMCs, B-cell-depleted T cells, or T cells provided the cDNA or gDNA that made up the material.

In the original workflow: From reference gene primer amplification, estimates of nucleated cell counts were derived. Assay: immunoSEQ multiplex PCR; the TCRdb copy retains only in-frame clones and omits some. From that table come the V and J calls and clone size; the DNA was used to work out D and trimming. The sample has approximately 110,000 clones, over 75% seen once. Trimming pared 2 bases from V and 10 bases from J, leaving 21 bases between. CDR3 length: 15 residues. Germline assignment: CDR1 MDHEN and CDR2 SYDVKM. Material: peripheral blood. The chain recombines TRBV28 with TRBJ2-7; D is perhaps TRBD1 (5 bases). The TCR was taken from a woman between 65 and 79 years old who had recovered from COVID-19. For the CDR3, the DNA is TGTGCCAGCAGTTTACCGACAGTTACGAAATGGGGACAGTACTTC. It yields the protein CASSLPTVTKWGQYF.